One and the same sample provided the 14 T cell receptor beta chains below, sequenced in a study of cytomegalovirus exposure and HLA in healthy donors. PCR employed 60 Vbeta and 13 Jbeta primers. Assay: immunoSEQ multiplex PCR; the TCRdb copy retains only in-frame clones and omits some. The table lists 150,000 to 250,000 clones, over 65% of them singletons, with roughly 0.097% in the top ten. Sequencing was carried out using PBMCs. The receptors were gathered from a boy between 2 and 10 years old in good health and CMV-seronegative.

V usage is TRBV9 and J usage is TRBJ2-5, with 7 bases fitting TRBD1. Germline values: CDR1 SGDLS, CDR2 YYNGEE. The V and J ends lost 4 bases and 1 base, in that order; junction bases with no gene match: 4. The CDR3 runs 14 residues. The CDR3 sequence is CASSRDSSQETQYF. The CDR3 DNA is TGTGCCAGCAGCCGGGACAGTAGCCAAGAGACCCAGTACTTC.

The rearrangement uses TRBV4-1 and TRBJ2-3; tentative D call: TRBD2 (5 bases). Trimming left V 4 bases short and J 9 bases short, with 14 bases between. The CDR3 contains 13 residues. Germline V lookup: CDR1 MGHRA, CDR2 YSYEKL. The CDR3 loop is CASSPLGGPTQYF. The DNA for the CDR3 is TGCGCCAGCAGCCCCCTCGGCGGGCCCACGCAGTATTTT.

In this sample, this clone turned up once. The gene calls are TRBV28 and TRBJ2-7, with 7 bases lining up with TRBD2. Germline CDR1 MDHEN, CDR2 SYDVKM. This CDR3 comprises 13 residues. Germline trimming cut 6 bases from V and 9 bases from J; bases unmatched to any gene: 11. CDR3 in amino acids: CASRRGLVEGQYF. The CDR3 bases are TGTGCCAGCAGACGCGGACTAGTAGAAGGGCAGTACTTC. The entire variable domain, with the rest obtained from reference TRBV28 and TRBJ2-7, is as follows: DVKVTQSSRYLVKRTGEKVFLECVQDMDHENMFWYRQDPGLGLRLIYFSYDVKMKEKGDIPEGYSVSREKKERFSLILESASTNQTSMYLCASRRGLVEGQYFGPGTRLTVT.

This chain joins TRBV6-1 and TRBJ1-5; D call uncertain. CDR3 length: 12 amino acids. Germline V lookup: CDR1 MNHNS, CDR2 SASEGT. The V end lost 8 bases, the J end lost 9 bases, and 14 bases lay between the germline ends. CDR3 region: CASSSMWRPQHF. In DNA form, the CDR3 reads TGTGCCAGCTCCTCCATGTGGAGGCCCCAGCATTTT.

The chain recombines TRBV19 with TRBJ1-1, with D tentatively TRBD1 (6 bases). The V gene lost 7 bases and the J gene lost 3 bases, with 12 bases spanning the gap. This CDR3 spans 13 amino acids. Germline lookup yields CDR1 LNHDA and CDR2 SQIVND (reference sequence). CDR3 region: CASKDRGYTEAFF. The CDR3 DNA follows: TGTGCCAGTAAGGACAGAGGGTACACTGAAGCTTTCTTT. Full variable domain (missing parts from reference TRBV19 and TRBJ1-1): DGGITQSPKYLFRKEGQNVTLSCEQNLNHDAMYWYRQDPGQGLRLIYYSQIVNDFQKGDIAEGYSVSREKKESFPLTVTSAQKNPTAFYLCASKDRGYTEAFFGQGTRLTVV.

This clone was counted between two and nine times. The chain combines TRBV10-3 with TRBJ2-7; 8 bases line up with TRBD1. This CDR3 contains 15 residues. CDR1 is ENHRY, CDR2 SYGVKD, per germline. V was clipped by 4 bases and J by 2 bases; unmatched bases: 7. The CDR3 nucleotides read TGTGCCATCAGTGGCGGACAGGGACGGGCCTACGAGCAGTACTTC. Protein: CAISGGQGRAYEQYF.

In DNA form, the CDR3 reads TGCGCCAGCAGCCAAGGGACTAGCGGGTCCAACAATGAGCAGTTCTTC. It codes for CASSQGTSGSNNEQFF. The chain uses TRBV4-3 and TRBJ2-1; the match to TRBD2 covers 11 bases. The CDR3 sequence is 16 residues long. Losses at the gene ends were 1 base for V and 5 bases for J; bases not matched to a gene: 4. The germline V gene encodes CDR1 LGHNA and CDR2 YSLEER.

This clone was found a few times. The chain joins TRBV18 to TRBJ1-1; 8 bases are a match to TRBD1. CDR1 is KGHSH and CDR2 is LQKENI in the germline V gene. The CDR3 runs 14 residues. J lost 4 bases, V lost 3 bases, and 4 bases had no gene match. DNA for the CDR3: TGTGCCAGCTCACCGGACAGGGAGGCCACTGAAGCTTTCTTT. Residues: CASSPDREATEAFF.

The rearrangement uses TRBV13 and TRBJ2-5, with 8 bases matching TRBD2. J lost 5 bases, V lost 0 bases, and 5 bases had no gene match. The CDR3 extends over 15 amino acids. Germline CDR1 is PRHDT and CDR2 is FYEKMQ (reference sequence). CDR3 residues: CASSLGRGAVETQYF. As DNA, the CDR3 is TGTGCCAGCAGCTTAGGGCGGGGGGCCGTGGAGACCCAGTACTTC.

The CDR3 DNA reads TGCGCCAGCAGCTTGGCCGGAGGGGAGGAGGAGCAGTACTTC. It yields the protein CASSLAGGEEEQYF. The chain employs TRBV5-1 and TRBJ2-5, with a possible D match to TRBD2 (6 bases). The CDR3 spans 14 residues. Trimming shortened V by 0 bases and J by 11 bases, and 17 bases separated the two germline ends. Germline V gene sequence: CDR1 SGHRS, CDR2 YFSETQ.

This clone came up a few times. The V and J genes are TRBV2 and TRBJ1-5; D not resolved. This CDR3 has 14 amino acids. The germline V gene encodes CDR1 SNHLY and CDR2 FYNNEI. V was trimmed by 5 bases and J by 4 bases, leaving 12 bases between them. The CDR3 sequence is CASSPWRANQPQHF. Written as DNA, the CDR3 is TGTGCCAGCAGTCCGTGGAGGGCGAATCAGCCCCAGCATTTT.

This chain uses TRBV7-2 with TRBJ1-1; unclear D gene. Trimming removed 3 bases at V and 5 bases at J, with 10 bases between. From germline, CDR1 is SGHTA and CDR2 FQGNSA. The CDR3 runs 13 residues. In DNA form, the CDR3 reads TGTGCCAGCAGCTTTTCCCCCGGTACTGAAGCTTTCTTT. It encodes CASSFSPGTEAFF.

The rearrangement links TRBV6-1 to TRBJ1-4; D possibly corresponds to TRBD1 (5 bases). The germline gives CDR1 MNHNS, CDR2 SASEGT. V lost 6 bases, J lost 6 bases, and 11 bases lay in between. The CDR3 is 13 residues long. CDR3 protein: CASRVEQDEKLFF. The CDR3 DNA reads TGTGCCAGCAGGGTCGAACAGGATGAAAAACTGTTTTTT.

As for this clone: The junction shows a germline mismatch at one end, possibly a read error. The chain has TRBV7-2 and TRBJ2-4; tentative D call: TRBD1 (6 bases). The CDR3 has 15 residues. In germline, CDR1 is SGHTA, CDR2 FQGNSA. The CDR3 DNA reads as TGTGCCAGCAGCTTATTTCAGGGGCCCAAGAACATTCAGTACTTC. It yields the protein CASSLFQGPKNIQYF.